This T cell receptor beta chain was captured by sequencing in a study of vaccination effects on CD4 cells after COVID-19. A note on this clone: Its antigen is not known.

Germline loops: CDR1 SQVTM, CDR2 ANQGSEA. Trimming took off 6 bases at V and 5 bases at J, with 22 bases between the two ends. This CDR3 is 15 amino acids long. Sequencing was preceded by expansion of antigen-specific CD4+ T cells with viral peptide pools in the ViraFEST assay. Following culture for 9 to 11 days, CD4+ T cells were isolated. According to the study, vaccine recipients showed no prior SARS-CoV-2 infection and negative nucleocapsid antibodies. About 2.1 million PBMC were placed in each well, which was supplemented with 10 IU/ml IL-2 and approximately 9.2 ug/ml peptides. The assay was immunoSEQ multiplex PCR, and TCRdb's table has in-frame clones only and misses some. This table holds around 28,000 clones, around 75% found once.

The chain recombines TRBV29-1 with TRBJ2-5; D possibly corresponds to TRBD2 (6 bases). The sequence derives from a human donor who received a COVID-19 vaccine. Source: CD4+ T cells from PBMCs cultured with SARS-CoV-2 spike peptides, taken before COVID-19 vaccination. This CDR3 reads CSVIPGTWVGETQYF. CDR3 nucleotide sequence: TGCAGCGTGATTCCCGGGACTTGGGTCGGCGAGACCCAGTACTTC.